This entry lists 18 T cell receptor beta chains sequenced from one sample in a study of blood T cell repertoires in COVID-19. Method: immunoSEQ multiplex PCR; TCRdb's copy keeps in-frame clones and lacks some. The sample shows some 150,000 clones, approximately 81% of them seen only once. Sequencing input: peripheral blood. The source is a human donor in a cohort sampled during active COVID-19.

The chain uses TRBV15 and TRBJ2-2; unclear D gene. Germline CDR1 and CDR2: LNHNV and YYDKDF (reference sequence). V shed 1 base and J shed 7 bases, with 4 bases lying between them. The CDR3 runs 12 residues. The chain's CDR3 is CATSRAVGELFF. The CDR3 DNA is TGTGCCACCAGCAGAGCGGTCGGGGAGCTGTTTTTT.

The chain joins TRBV6-5 to TRBJ2-3; weak D call: TRBD1 (6 bases). Germline V gene lookup returns CDR1 MNHEY and CDR2 SVGAGI. V was clipped by 7 bases and J by 1 base, with 9 bases between them. The CDR3 sequence is 13 residues long. The CDR3 is CASNRQGTDTQYF. The CDR3 DNA is TGTGCCAGCAACCGACAGGGCACAGATACGCAGTATTTT.

This chain links TRBV7-2 with TRBJ1-1; 9 nucleotides match TRBD1. The V gene end was trimmed by 4 bases and the J gene end by 3 bases; junction bases not matched to a gene: 3. The CDR3 is made up of 14 amino acids. From germline, CDR1 is SGHTA and CDR2 FQGNSA. The CDR3 nucleotides are TGTGCCAGCAGCTCCACAGGGGGCTACACTGAAGCTTTCTTT. Translation gives CASSSTGGYTEAFF.

This chain joins TRBV19 and TRBJ1-1, with D maybe TRBD1 (5 bases). V lost 6 bases to trimming and J lost 4 bases, with 18 bases between them. Germline lookup yields CDR1 LNHDA and CDR2 SQIVND (reference sequence). This CDR3 is 15 amino acids long. The CDR3 region is CASRSGGRTSTEAFF. Here the CDR3 DNA reads TGTGCCAGTAGATCCGGGGGGAGGACGAGCACTGAAGCTTTCTTT.

J is TRBJ1-5 and V is TRBV6-5; D not certain. Germline V gene data show CDR1 as MNHEY and CDR2 as SVGAGI. Trimming pared 6 bases from V and 0 bases from J, leaving 12 bases between. The CDR3 has 15 amino acids. CDR3 region: CASSYDTNSNQPQHF. In DNA, the CDR3 is TGTGCCAGCAGCTACGATACAAATAGCAATCAGCCCCAGCATTTT.

CDR3 protein: CASSLQGSEGNTIYF. In nucleotides, the CDR3 is TGCGCCAGCAGCTTGCAGGGGTCAGAAGGAAACACCATATATTTT. The chain carries TRBV5-1 and TRBJ1-3; perhaps TRBD1 as D (6 bases). The CDR3 runs 15 residues. V gave up 1 base and J gave up 4 bases, with 12 bases separating them. The germline gives CDR1 SGHRS, CDR2 YFSETQ.

The rearrangement joins TRBV16 to TRBJ2-7; 7 bases agree with TRBD1. J was trimmed by 3 bases and V by 4 bases; bases with no gene match: 12. CDR3 size: 16 residues. Germline lookup yields CDR1 KGHSY and CDR2 FQNENV. The CDR3 region is CASSPRVTGFGYEQYF. In DNA, the CDR3 is TGTGCCAGCAGCCCCCGCGTGACAGGGTTCGGCTACGAGCAGTACTTC.

This chain uses TRBV18 with TRBJ2-1; 8 bases fit TRBD2. The CDR3 totals 16 residues. Germline-derived CDR1 and CDR2 are KGHSH and LQKENI. V lost 3 bases, J lost 3 bases, and 7 bases stayed unmatched. The CDR3 loop reads CASSPDGTSSYNEQFF. The CDR3 DNA is TGTGCCAGCTCACCCGACGGGACTAGTAGCTACAATGAGCAGTTCTTC.

Details on this clone: This specimen includes other DNA sequences encoding the same CDR3. V gene TRBV19 combines with J gene TRBJ1-6, with 9 positions matching TRBD1. Germline trimming cut 4 bases from V and 7 bases from J; bases unmatched to any gene: 2. CDR1 is LNHDA, CDR2 SQIVND, per germline (reference sequence). The CDR3 extends over 14 amino acids. The CDR3 protein is CASSKTGGNSPLHF. The CDR3 bases are TGTGCCAGTAGTAAGACAGGGGGAAATTCACCCCTCCACTTT.

The chain employs TRBV29-1 and TRBJ1-1; TRBD1 might be the D (5 bases). The V gene's germline CDR1 is SQVTM and CDR2 ANQGSEA. CDR3 length: 13 residues. Trimming took off 3 bases at V and 5 bases at J, with 13 bases between the two ends. CDR3 nucleotide sequence: TGCAGCGTTGATTTATCCCGGGGGACTGAAGCTTTCTTT. This codes for CSVDLSRGTEAFF.

The rearrangement joins TRBV9 to TRBJ2-2, with 13 bases that match TRBD2. Germline values: CDR1 SGDLS, CDR2 YYNGEE. The CDR3 covers 17 residues. The trim removed 6 bases at V and 1 base at J, leaving 6 bases unmatched. CDR3 coding DNA: TGTGCCAGCACCAGGACTAGCGGGGGACAGAACACCGGGGAGCTGTTTTTT. Translation: CASTRTSGGQNTGELFF.

The chain recombines TRBV10-3 with TRBJ2-1; the match to TRBD2 covers 8 bases. Germline lookup yields CDR1 ENHRY and CDR2 SYGVKD. The J segment lost 6 bases and the V segment lost 0 bases, leaving 10 bases of the junction unmatched. There are 17 residues in the CDR3. The CDR3 reads CAISESYVSGGINEQFF. CDR3 DNA sequence: TGTGCCATCAGTGAGTCGTACGTCAGCGGGGGAATCAATGAGCAGTTCTTC.

The V gene is TRBV2, the J gene TRBJ2-7, with TRBD2 matching 10 bases. The V and J ends lost 4 bases and 4 bases, in that order; junction bases with no gene match: 4. In germline, CDR1 is SNHLY, CDR2 FYNNEI. The CDR3 consists of 14 residues. CDR3 sequence reads: CASSVAGGPYEQYF. CDR3 DNA sequence: TGTGCCAGCAGTGTAGCGGGGGGACCTTACGAGCAGTACTTC.

This sequence joins TRBV5-1 and TRBJ1-3, with D tentatively TRBD1 (6 bases). The ends were cut back, 4 bases at V and 4 bases at J, with 21 bases in the middle. Germline V gene lookup returns CDR1 SGHRS and CDR2 YFSETQ. The CDR3 length is 17 residues. CDR3 sequence: CASSQGTPGHLGNTIYF. The DNA of the CDR3 is TGCGCCAGCAGCCAGGGGACCCCAGGCCACCTCGGAAACACCATATATTTT.

J is TRBJ1-2 and V is TRBV24-1; D not certain. CDR1 is KGHDR, CDR2 SFDVKD, per germline. V lost 5 bases to trimming and J lost 2 bases, with 20 bases between them. This CDR3 has 17 residues. CDR3 protein: CATSARPGRPGNYGYTF. The CDR3 nucleotides are TGTGCCACCAGTGCCCGCCCAGGACGTCCGGGGAACTATGGCTACACCTTC.

This clone was counted many times. The chain recombines TRBV19 with TRBJ2-1; weak D call: TRBD2 (6 bases). The germline V and J ends were trimmed by 8 bases and 6 bases, with 20 bases remaining between them. The CDR3 length is 15 residues. Germline V gene data show CDR1 as LNHDA and CDR2 as SQIVND (reference sequence). For the CDR3, the DNA is TGTGCCAGTTTAACGACTAGTTCATCCGGCAATGAGCAGTTCTTC. Translation gives CASLTTSSSGNEQFF.

The chain combines TRBV6-5 with TRBJ1-1, with 7 bases that match TRBD1. Germline V gene data show CDR1 as MNHEY and CDR2 as SVGAGI. The V segment lost 4 bases and the J segment 5 bases; nucleotides outside the gene matches: 7. CDR3 size: 14 residues. The chain's CDR3 is CASSSPGTETEAFF. The CDR3 nucleotides are TGTGCCAGCAGTTCACCCGGGACAGAAACTGAAGCTTTCTTT.

The V gene is TRBV30, the J gene TRBJ1-5; D uncertain. The CDR3 length is 13 residues. CDR1 GTSNPN and CDR2 SVGIG come from the germline V gene (reference sequence). The V and J ends lost 5 bases and 2 bases respectively, with 10 bases between them. The CDR3 region has the DNA TGTGCCTGGGATGCTGGAGGCAATCAGCCCCAGCATTTT. This gives the protein CAWDAGGNQPQHF. Using reference TRBV30 and TRBJ1-5 for the parts outside the CDR3, the full variable domain is SQTIHQWPATLVQPVGSPLSLECTVEGTSNPNLYWYRQAAGRGLQLLFYSVGIGQISSEVPQNLSASRPQDRQFILSSKKLLLSDSGFYLCAWDAGGNQPQHFGDGTRLSIL.